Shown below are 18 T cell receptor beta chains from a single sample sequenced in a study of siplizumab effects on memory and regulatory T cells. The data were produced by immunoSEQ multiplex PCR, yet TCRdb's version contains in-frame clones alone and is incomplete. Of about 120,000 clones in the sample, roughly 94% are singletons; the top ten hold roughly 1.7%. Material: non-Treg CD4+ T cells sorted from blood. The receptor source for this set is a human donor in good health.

The CDR3 DNA follows: TGTGCCAGCAGCTTGGCCATCTTAGGAACCGGGACAGCTAATGAAAAACTGTTTTTT. It codes for CASSLAILGTGTANEKLFF. The genes are TRBV5-4 and TRBJ1-4; TRBD1 agrees at 7 bases. The CDR3 spans 19 residues. The germline V gene has CDR1 SGHNT and CDR2 YYREEE (reference sequence). The junction had 14 bases not matched to a gene; V was cut back by 0 bases and J by 3 bases. Filled out from reference TRBV5-4 and TRBJ1-4, the complete variable domain reads ETGVTQSPTHLIKTRGQQVTLRCSSQSGHNTVSWYQQALGQGPQFIFQYYREEENGRGNFPPRFSGLQFPNYSSELNVNALELDDSALYLCASSLAILGTGTANEKLFFGSGTQLSVL.

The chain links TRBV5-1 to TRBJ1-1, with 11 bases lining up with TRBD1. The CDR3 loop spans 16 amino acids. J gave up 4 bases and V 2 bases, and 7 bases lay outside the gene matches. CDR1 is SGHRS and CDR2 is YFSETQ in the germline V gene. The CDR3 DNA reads TGCGCCAGCAGCTTCCGGGACAGGGGGTTCGGCACTGAAGCTTTCTTT. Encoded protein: CASSFRDRGFGTEAFF.

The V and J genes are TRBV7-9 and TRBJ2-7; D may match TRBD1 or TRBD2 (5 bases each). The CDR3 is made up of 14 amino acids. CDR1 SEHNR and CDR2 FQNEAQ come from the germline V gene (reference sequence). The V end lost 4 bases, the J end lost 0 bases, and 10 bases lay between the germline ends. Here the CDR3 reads CASSYRDGSYEQYF. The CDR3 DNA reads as TGTGCCAGCAGCTACCGGGACGGCTCCTACGAGCAGTACTTC.

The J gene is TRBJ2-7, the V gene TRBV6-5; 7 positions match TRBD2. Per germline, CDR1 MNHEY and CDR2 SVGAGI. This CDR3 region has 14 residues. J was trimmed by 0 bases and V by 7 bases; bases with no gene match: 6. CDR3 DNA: TGTGCCAGCACTCTCCGCGGGAGCTCCTACGAGCAGTACTTC. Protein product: CASTLRGSSYEQYF.

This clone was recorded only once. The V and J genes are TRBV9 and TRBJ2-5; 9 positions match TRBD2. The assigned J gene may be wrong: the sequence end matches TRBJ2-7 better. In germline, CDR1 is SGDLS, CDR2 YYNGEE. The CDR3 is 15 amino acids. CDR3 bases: TGTGCCAGCAGCGTAGAAAGCGGGAGGACCTACGAGCAGTACTTC. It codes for CASSVESGRTYEQYF.

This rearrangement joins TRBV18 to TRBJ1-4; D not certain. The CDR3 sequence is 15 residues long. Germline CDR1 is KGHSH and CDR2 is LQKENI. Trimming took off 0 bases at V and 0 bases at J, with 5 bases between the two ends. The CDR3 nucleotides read TGTGCCAGCTCACCACCTGGATCAACTAATGAAAAACTGTTTTTT. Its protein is CASSPPGSTNEKLFF.

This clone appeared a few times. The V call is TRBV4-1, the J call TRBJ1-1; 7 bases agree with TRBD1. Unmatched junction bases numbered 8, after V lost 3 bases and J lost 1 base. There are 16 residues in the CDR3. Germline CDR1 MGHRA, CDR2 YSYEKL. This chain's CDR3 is CASSQTRGMGNTEAFF. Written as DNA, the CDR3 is TGCGCCAGCAGCCAGACCAGGGGGATGGGGAACACTGAAGCTTTCTTT.

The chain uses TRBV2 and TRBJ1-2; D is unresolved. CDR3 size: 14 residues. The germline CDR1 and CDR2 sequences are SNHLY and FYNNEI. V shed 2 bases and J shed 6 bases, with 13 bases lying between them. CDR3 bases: TGTGCCAGCAGTGAAACTGGCGCCGGTGATGGCTACACCTTC. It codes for CASSETGAGDGYTF.

CDR3 bases: TGCACCAGCAGCCCCGACTTAGCGGAGCAGTTCTTC. Its protein is CTSSPDLAEQFF. V usage is TRBV1 and J usage is TRBJ2-1; TRBD2 was called by the table and not checked on the DNA. TRBV1 is an annotated pseudogene. The CDR3 sequence is 12 residues long.

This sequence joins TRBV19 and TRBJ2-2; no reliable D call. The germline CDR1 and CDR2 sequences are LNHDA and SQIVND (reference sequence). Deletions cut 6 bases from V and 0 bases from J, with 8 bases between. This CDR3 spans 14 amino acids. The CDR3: CASSGRTNTGELFF. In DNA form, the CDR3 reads TGTGCCAGTAGCGGACGCACGAACACCGGGGAGCTGTTTTTT.

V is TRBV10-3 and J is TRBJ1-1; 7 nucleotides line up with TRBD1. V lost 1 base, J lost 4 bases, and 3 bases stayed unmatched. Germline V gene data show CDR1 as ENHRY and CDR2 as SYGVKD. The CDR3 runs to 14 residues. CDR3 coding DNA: TGTGCCATCAGTGAGTATGGGGACAGCACTGAAGCTTTCTTT. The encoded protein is CAISEYGDSTEAFF.

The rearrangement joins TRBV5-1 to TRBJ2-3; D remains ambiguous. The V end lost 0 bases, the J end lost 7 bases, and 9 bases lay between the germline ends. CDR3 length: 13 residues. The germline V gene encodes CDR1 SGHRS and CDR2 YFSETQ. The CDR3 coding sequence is TGCGCCAGCAGCTTGGCCGAGCCGAATACGCAGTATTTT. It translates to CASSLAEPNTQYF.

The CDR3 loop is CASSRLPGAGQPQHF. The CDR3 bases are TGCGCCAGCAGCCGACTCCCGGGGGCGGGGCAGCCCCAGCATTTT. The rearrangement links TRBV4-1 to TRBJ1-5; a weak D match, TRBD1 (6 bases). The CDR3 sequence is 15 residues long. The V end lost 4 bases, the J end lost 7 bases, and 17 bases lay between the germline ends. CDR1 is MGHRA and CDR2 is YSYEKL in the germline V gene.

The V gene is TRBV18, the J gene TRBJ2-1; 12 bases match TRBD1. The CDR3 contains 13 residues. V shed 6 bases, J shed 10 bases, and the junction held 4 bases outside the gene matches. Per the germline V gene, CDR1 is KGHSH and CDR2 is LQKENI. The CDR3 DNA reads TGTGCCAGCTCCGGGACAGGGGGCCTCGAGCAGTTCTTC. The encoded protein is CASSGTGGLEQFF. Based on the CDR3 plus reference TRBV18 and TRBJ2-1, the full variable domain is NAGVMQNPRHLVRRRGQEARLRCSPMKGHSHVYWYRQLPEEGLKFMVYLQKENIIDESGMPKERFSAEFPKEGPSILRIQQVVRGDSAAYFCASSGTGGLEQFFGPGTRLTVL.

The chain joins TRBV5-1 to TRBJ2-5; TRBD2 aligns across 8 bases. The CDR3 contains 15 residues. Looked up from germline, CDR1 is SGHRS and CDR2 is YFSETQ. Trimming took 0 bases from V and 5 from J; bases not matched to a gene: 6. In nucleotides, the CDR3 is TGCGCCAGCAGCTTGGCGGGAGGGCCCGGGGAGACCCAGTACTTC. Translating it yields CASSLAGGPGETQYF.

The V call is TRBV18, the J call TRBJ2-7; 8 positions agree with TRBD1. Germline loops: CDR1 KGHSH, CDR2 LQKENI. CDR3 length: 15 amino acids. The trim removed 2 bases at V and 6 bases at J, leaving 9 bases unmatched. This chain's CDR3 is CASSPSRTGKAEQYF. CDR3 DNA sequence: TGTGCCAGCTCACCATCCCGGACAGGGAAAGCCGAGCAGTACTTC. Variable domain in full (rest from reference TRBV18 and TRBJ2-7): NAGVMQNPRHLVRRRGQEARLRCSPMKGHSHVYWYRQLPEEGLKFMVYLQKENIIDESGMPKERFSAEFPKEGPSILRIQQVVRGDSAAYFCASSPSRTGKAEQYFGPGTRLTVT.

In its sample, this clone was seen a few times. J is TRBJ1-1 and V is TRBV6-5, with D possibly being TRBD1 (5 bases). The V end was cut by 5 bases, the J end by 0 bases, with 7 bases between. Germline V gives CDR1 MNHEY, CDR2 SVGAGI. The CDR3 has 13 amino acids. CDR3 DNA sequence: TGTGCCAGCAGTAAGACAGTGAACACTGAAGCTTTCTTT. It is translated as CASSKTVNTEAFF.

For the CDR3, the DNA is TGCGCCAGCAGTCCCGGGACAGGGGGGCTCGAGCAGTACTTC. This translates into CASSPGTGGLEQYF. The rearrangement uses TRBV5-1 and TRBJ2-7; 11 nucleotides match TRBD1. Germline CDR1 reads SGHRS; CDR2 reads YFSETQ. J lost 6 bases, V lost 5 bases, and 7 bases had no gene match. The CDR3 has 14 residues.